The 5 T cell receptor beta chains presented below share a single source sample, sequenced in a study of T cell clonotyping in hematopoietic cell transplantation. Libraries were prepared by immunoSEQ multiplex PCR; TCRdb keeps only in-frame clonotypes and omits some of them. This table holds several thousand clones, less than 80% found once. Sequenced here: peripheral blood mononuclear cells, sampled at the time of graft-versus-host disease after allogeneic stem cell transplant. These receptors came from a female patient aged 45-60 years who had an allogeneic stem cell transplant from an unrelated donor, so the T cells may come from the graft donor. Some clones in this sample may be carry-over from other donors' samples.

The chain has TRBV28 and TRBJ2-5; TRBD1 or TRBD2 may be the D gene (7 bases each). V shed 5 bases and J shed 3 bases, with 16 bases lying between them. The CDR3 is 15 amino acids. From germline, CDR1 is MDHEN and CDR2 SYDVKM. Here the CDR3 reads CASSQTQGREETQYF. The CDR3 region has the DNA TGTGCCAGCAGTCAAACACAGGGGAGGGAAGAGACCCAGTACTTC.

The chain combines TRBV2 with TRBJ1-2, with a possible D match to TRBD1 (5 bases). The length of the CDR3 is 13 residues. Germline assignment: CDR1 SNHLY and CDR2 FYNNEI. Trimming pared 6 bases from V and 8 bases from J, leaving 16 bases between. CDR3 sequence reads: CASSPPDNPGYTF. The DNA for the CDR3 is TGTGCCAGCAGCCCTCCGGACAACCCGGGCTACACCTTC. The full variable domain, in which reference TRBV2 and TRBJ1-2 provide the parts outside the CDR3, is EPEVTQTPSHQVTQMGQEVILRCVPISNHLYFYWYRQILGQKVEFLVSFYNNEISEKSEIFDDQFSVERPDGSNFTLKIRSTKLEDSAMYFCASSPPDNPGYTFGSGTRLTVV.

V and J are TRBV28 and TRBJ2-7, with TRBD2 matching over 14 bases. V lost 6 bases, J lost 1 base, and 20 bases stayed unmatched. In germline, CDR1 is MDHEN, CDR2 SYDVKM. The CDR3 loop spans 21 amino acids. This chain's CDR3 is CASRPLPGLAGVGGVSYEQYF. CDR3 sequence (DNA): TGTGCCAGCAGGCCCCTCCCGGGACTAGCGGGGGTAGGTGGAGTGTCCTACGAGCAGTACTTC.

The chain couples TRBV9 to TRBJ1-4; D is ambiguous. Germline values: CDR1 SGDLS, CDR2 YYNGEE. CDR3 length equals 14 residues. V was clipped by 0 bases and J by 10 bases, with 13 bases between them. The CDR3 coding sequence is TGTGCCAGCAGCGTAGGGGTGTTCGACGCAAAACTGTTTTTT. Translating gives CASSVGVFDAKLFF.

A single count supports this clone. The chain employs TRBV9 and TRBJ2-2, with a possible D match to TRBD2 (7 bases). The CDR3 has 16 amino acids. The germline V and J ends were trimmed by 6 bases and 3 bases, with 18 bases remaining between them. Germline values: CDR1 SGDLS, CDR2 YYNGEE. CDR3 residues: CASTPEAGTYTGELFF. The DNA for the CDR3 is TGTGCCAGCACCCCTGAAGCGGGGACATACACCGGGGAGCTGTTTTTT.